Given below is one T cell receptor (beta chain) in context. The specificity of this receptor is unknown. Per-nucleotide qualities are absent, and no much larger clonotype sits a single base away. This entry comes from a study of T cell repertoires in cytomegalovirus infection (dated by TCRdb to about 2019). Concerning the study at large: Recently identified HLA-C-restricted CMV epitopes, whose presentation resists viral immunomodulation, were targeted by peptide stimulations together with well-studied HLA-B-restricted epitopes. Donor HLA type was relevant to the analysis, as public TCR beta signatures indicated carriage of CMV infection together with the matching HLA type. General study outcomes and caveats: In both this cohort and an independent cohort of 352 donors, the cumulative frequency of public TCR beta family members distinguished carriers of CMV infection plus the relevant HLA type. The ex vivo response was dominated by HLA-C-restricted CMV-specific TCR beta clonotypes, and the single most frequent clonotype in two of eight donors was supplied by these HLA-C-restricted clonotypes.

The CDR3 sequence holds 16 residues, the cysteine and phenylalanine included. CDR3 DNA only is kept here, 48 bases in frame from base 1. V lost 0 bases and J lost 2 bases, and the count of bases not matched to a germline gene is 6. The germline V gene supplies CDR1 SGHDT and CDR2 YYEEEE. The sample was run on an Illumina HiSeq 1500. TCRdb's own reprocessing of the public reads used fastp at Q25 and MiXCR and kept productive beta chains. Rows are unified per CDR3 protein, each entry keeping the most common DNA and genes. The sample table shows 830,000 or so distinct CDR3 sequences, and 32% are seen once. The top ten clonotypes cover around 12% of the sample. Per the publication, the treatment or condition label means: in vitro stimulation with specific CMV peptide epitopes to enrich CMV-specific T cells.

The TCR was taken from a human donor in good health (CMV status not recorded). Some clones in this sample may be carry-over from other donors' samples. The specimen comprised cultured CD8+ T cells from PBMCs, sampled from culture after CMV antigen stimulation. Here the chain combines TRBV5-6 and TRBJ2-3, and 7 junctional nucleotides match TRBD2. CDR3 reads: CASSLVLGTNTDTQYF. The DNA is as follows: TGTGCCAGCAGCTTGGTCCTGGGGACTAACACAGATACGCAGTATTTT.